This record looks at one T cell receptor beta chain sequence and its context. This specimen belongs to a study of cytomegalovirus exposure and HLA in healthy donors. Unmatched junction bases numbered 8, after V lost 3 bases and J lost 3 bases. The germline V gene encodes CDR1 SGDLS and CDR2 YYNGEE. CDR3 size: 15 residues. TCRdb's copy holds only in-frame clones and misses some; the assay was immunoSEQ multiplex PCR. The sample carries about 130,000 clones, approximately 82% recorded once. This TCR was sampled from a man in his thirties or forties in good health and CMV-seropositive. The sample was PBMCs. The V call is TRBV9, the J call TRBJ2-7, with TRBD1 identical over 8 bases. CDR3 bases: TGTGCCAGCAGCGCCACCGGGACAGGTGACTACGAGCAGTACTTC. Protein sequence: CASSATGTGDYEQYF. The full variable domain, with the rest looked up from reference TRBV9 and TRBJ2-7, is DSGVTQTPKHLITATGQRVTLRCSPRSGDLSVYWYQQSLDQGLQFLIQYYNGEERAKGNILERFSAQQFPDLHSELNLSSLELGDSALYFCASSATGTGDYEQYFGPGTRLTVT.